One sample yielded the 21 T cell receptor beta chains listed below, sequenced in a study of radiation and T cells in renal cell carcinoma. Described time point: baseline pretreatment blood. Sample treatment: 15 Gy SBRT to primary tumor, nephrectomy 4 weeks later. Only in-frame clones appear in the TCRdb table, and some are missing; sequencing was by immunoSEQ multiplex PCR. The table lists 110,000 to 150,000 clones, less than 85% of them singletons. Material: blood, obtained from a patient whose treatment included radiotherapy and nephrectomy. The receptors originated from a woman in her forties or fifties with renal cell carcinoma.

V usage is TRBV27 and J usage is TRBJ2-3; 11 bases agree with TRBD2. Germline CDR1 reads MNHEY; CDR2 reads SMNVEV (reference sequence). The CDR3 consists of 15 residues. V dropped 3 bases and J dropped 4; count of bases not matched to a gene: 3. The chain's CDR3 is CASSFPGLAADTQYF. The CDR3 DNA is TGTGCCAGCAGTTTTCCGGGACTAGCGGCAGATACGCAGTATTTT.

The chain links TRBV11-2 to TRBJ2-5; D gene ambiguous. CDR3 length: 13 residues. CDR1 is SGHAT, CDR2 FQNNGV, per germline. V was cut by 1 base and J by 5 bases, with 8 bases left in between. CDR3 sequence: CASSLGVRETQYF. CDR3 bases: TGTGCCAGCAGCTTAGGAGTTCGGGAGACCCAGTACTTC. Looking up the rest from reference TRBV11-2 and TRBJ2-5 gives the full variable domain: EAGVAQSPRYKIIEKRQSVAFWCNPISGHATLYWYQQILGQGPKLLIQFQNNGVVDDSQLPKDRFSAERLKGVDSTLKIQPAKLEDSAVYLCASSLGVRETQYFGPGTRLLVL.

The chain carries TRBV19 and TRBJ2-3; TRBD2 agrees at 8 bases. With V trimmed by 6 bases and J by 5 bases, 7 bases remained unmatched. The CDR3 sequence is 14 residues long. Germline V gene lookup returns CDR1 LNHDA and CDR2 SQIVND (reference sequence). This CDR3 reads CASRSQRERDTQYF. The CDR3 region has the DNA TGTGCCAGTAGATCCCAGCGGGAGAGAGATACGCAGTATTTT.

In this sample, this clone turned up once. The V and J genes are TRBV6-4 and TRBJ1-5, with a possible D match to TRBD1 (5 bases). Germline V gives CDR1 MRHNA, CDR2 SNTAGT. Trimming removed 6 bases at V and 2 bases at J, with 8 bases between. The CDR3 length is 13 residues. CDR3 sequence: CASSRGGNQPQHF. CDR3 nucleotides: TGTGCCAGCAGCCGAGGGGGCAATCAGCCCCAGCATTTT.

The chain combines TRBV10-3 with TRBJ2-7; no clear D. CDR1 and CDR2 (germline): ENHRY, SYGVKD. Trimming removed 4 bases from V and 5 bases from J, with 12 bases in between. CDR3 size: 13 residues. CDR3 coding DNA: TGTGCCATCAGTGGCAGTTCGGTCGACGAGCAGTACTTC. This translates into CAISGSSVDEQYF.

CDR3 in amino acids: CASSVHSGANVLTF. The CDR3 nucleotides are TGTGCCAGCAGCGTGCACTCTGGGGCCAACGTCCTGACTTTC. The J gene is TRBJ2-6, the V gene TRBV9; D remains unclear. The CDR3 contains 14 residues. Per germline, CDR1 SGDLS and CDR2 YYNGEE. V gave up 2 bases and J gave up 0 bases, with 3 bases separating them. Variable domain in full (rest from reference TRBV9 and TRBJ2-6): DSGVTQTPKHLITATGQRVTLRCSPRSGDLSVYWYQQSLDQGLQFLIQYYNGEERAKGNILERFSAQQFPDLHSELNLSSLELGDSALYFCASSVHSGANVLTFGAGSRLTVL.

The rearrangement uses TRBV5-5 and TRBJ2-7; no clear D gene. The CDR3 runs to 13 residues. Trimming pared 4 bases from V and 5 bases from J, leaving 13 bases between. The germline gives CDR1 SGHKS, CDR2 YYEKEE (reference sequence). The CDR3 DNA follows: TGTGCCAGCAGCCGGCGAAGAATTGACGAGCAGTACTTC. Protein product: CASSRRRIDEQYF.

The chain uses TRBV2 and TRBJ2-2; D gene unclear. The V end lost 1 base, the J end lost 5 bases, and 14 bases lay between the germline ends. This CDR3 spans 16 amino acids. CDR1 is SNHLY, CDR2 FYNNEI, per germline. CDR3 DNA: TGTGCCAGCAGTGAAGGGATAGGGTTGGGGACCGGGGAGCTGTTTTTT. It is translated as CASSEGIGLGTGELFF.

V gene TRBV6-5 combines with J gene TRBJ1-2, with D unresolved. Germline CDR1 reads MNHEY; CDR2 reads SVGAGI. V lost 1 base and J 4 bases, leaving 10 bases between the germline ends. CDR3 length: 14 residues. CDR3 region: CASSYFPGGYGYTF. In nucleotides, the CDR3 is TGTGCCAGCAGTTACTTCCCGGGTGGCTATGGCTACACCTTC.

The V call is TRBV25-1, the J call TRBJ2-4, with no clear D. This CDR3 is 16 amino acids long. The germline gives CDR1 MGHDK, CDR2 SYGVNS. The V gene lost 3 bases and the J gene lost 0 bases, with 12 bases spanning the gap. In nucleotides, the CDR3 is TGTGCCAGCAGTGACTCCGGGCCGACAGCCAAAAACATTCAGTACTTC. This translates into CASSDSGPTAKNIQYF.

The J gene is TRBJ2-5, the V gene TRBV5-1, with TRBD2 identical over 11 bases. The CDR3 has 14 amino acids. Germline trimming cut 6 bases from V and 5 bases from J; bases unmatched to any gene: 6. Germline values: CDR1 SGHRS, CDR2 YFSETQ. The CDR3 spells CASKLAGGAETQYF. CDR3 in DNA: TGCGCCAGCAAATTAGCGGGAGGGGCGGAGACCCAGTACTTC.

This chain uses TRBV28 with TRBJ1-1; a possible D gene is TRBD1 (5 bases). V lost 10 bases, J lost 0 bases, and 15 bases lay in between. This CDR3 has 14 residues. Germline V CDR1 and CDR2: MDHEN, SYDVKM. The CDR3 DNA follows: TGTGCCACCTCATTGGGACTCCTGAACACTGAAGCTTTCTTT. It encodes CATSLGLLNTEAFF.

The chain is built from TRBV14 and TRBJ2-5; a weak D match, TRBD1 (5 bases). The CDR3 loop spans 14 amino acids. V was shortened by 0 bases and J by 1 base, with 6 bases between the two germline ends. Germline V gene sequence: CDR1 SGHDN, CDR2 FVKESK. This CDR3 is CASSQDRVQETQYF. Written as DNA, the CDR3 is TGTGCCAGCAGCCAAGACAGGGTCCAAGAGACCCAGTACTTC.

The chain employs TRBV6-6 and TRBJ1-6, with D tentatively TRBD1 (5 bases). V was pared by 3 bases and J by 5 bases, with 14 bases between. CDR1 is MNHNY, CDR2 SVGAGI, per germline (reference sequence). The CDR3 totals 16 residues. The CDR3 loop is CASSYIAQGHNSPLHF. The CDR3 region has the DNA TGTGCCAGCAGTTATATCGCGCAGGGCCATAATTCACCCCTCCACTTT.

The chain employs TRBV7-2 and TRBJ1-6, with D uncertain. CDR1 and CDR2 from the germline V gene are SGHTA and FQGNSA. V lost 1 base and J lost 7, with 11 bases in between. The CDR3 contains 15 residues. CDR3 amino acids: CASSLEARLNSPLHF. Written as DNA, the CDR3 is TGTGCCAGCAGCTTAGAGGCCAGACTAAATTCACCCCTCCACTTT. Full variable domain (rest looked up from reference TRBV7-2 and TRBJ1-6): GAGVSQSPSNKVTEKGKDVELRCDPISGHTALYWYRQSLGQGLEFLIYFQGNSAPDKSGLPSDRFSAERTGGSVSTLTIQRTQQEDSAVYLCASSLEARLNSPLHFGNGTRLTVT.

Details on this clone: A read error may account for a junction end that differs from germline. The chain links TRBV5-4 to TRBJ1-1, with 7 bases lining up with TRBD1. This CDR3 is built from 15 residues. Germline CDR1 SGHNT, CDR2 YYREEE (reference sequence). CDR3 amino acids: CASSYRQGGGTEALF. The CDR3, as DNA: TGTGCCAGCAGCTACCGACAGGGTGGAGGCACTGAAGCTCTCTTT.

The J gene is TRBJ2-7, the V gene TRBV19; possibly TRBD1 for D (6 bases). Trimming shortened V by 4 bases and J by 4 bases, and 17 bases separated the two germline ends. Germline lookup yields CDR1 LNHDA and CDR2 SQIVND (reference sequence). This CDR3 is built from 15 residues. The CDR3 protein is CASSNQEGTSYEQYF. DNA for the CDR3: TGTGCCAGTAGTAACCAAGAAGGGACATCATACGAGCAGTACTTC.

CDR3 in amino acids: CASSPRTVSGANVLTF. In DNA, the CDR3 is TGTGCCAGCAGCCCACGGACCGTCTCTGGGGCCAACGTCCTGACTTTC. The chain joins TRBV9 to TRBJ2-6; no firm D call. CDR1 and CDR2 from the germline V gene are SGDLS and YYNGEE. The V end was cut by 4 bases, the J end by 0 bases, with 11 bases between. The CDR3 runs to 16 residues.

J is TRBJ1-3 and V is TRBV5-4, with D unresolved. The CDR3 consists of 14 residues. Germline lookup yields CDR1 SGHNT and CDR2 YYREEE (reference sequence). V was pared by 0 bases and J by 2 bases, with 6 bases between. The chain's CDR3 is CASSLERAGNTIYF. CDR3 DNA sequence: TGTGCCAGCAGCTTGGAACGGGCTGGAAACACCATATATTTT.

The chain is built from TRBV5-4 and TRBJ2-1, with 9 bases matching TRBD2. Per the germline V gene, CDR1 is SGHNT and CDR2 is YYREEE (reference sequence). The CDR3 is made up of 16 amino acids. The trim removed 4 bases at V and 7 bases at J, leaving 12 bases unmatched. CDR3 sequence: CASSRDLAGSANEQFF. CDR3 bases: TGTGCCAGCAGCCGGGACCTAGCGGGGAGTGCAAATGAGCAGTTCTTC. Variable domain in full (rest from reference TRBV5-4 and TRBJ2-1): ETGVTQSPTHLIKTRGQQVTLRCSSQSGHNTVSWYQQALGQGPQFIFQYYREEENGRGNFPPRFSGLQFPNYSSELNVNALELDDSALYLCASSRDLAGSANEQFFGPGTRLTVL.

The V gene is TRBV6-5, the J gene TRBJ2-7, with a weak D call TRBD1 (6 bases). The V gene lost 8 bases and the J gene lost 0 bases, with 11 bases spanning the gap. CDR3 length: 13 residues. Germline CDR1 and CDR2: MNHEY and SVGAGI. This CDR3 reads CASRTGYSYEQYF. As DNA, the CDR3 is TGTGCCAGCCGCACAGGGTACTCCTACGAGCAGTACTTC.